This TCR beta chain was documented in a study of blood T cells in healthy people across ages. Per germline, CDR1 DFQATT and CDR2 SNEGSKA (reference sequence). This CDR3 spans 14 amino acids. V was clipped by 0 bases and J by 2 bases, with 10 bases between them. The use of a sample-barcoded 5' primer and a J-beta primer mix characterized a second PCR of roughly 7 to 12 cycles. Each cDNA was tagged by a template-switch adaptor containing 12 random nucleotides. A minimum of 3 million CDR3-containing paired-end reads was obtained for each sample. TCRdb re-analysed the 5' RACE reads in MiXCR, keeping a single row per CDR3 protein. The sample records approximately 800,000 distinct CDR3 sequences, less than 80% being singletons. Investigators took about 10 milliliters of peripheral blood from every donor. This clonotype has just one count. Its antigen is undetermined. Regarding the study as a whole: Higher diversity, along with more naive CD4+ cells, distinguished long-lived donors from aged donors.

The sequence was collected from a man between 25 and 39 years old in good health. The specimen sequenced was blood. This chain joins TRBV20-1 and TRBJ2-5; tentative D call: TRBD2 (6 bases). CDR3 sequence (DNA): TGCAGTGCTAGAGATGCTAGCGAGCAAGAGACCCAGTACTTC. Its translation: CSARDASEQETQYF.